The T cell receptor (beta chain) under discussion was sequenced for a study of shared clonotypes between healthy human individuals. General study results and limits: Having only a few donors restricted how much genetic and exposure-history diversity was captured.

The assay was immunoSEQ multiplex PCR, and TCRdb's table has in-frame clones only and misses some. The sample lists 2 million to 2.5 million clones; approximately 93% were seen once. The CDR3 length is 17 residues. The V end was cut by 1 base, the J end by 8 bases, with 23 bases between. Germline V lookup: CDR1 SGHNT, CDR2 YYREEE (reference sequence). About this clone itself: What it recognizes is unknown.

The chain combines TRBV5-4 with TRBJ2-3, with D possibly TRBD2 on 6 matching bases. This TCR was sampled from a man aged 18 to 29 in good health. Some clones in this sample may be carry-over from other donors' samples. Material: naive CD4+ T cells from PBMCs. Stated subset: CD45RA+ positively selected. Here the CDR3 DNA reads TGTGCCAGCAGCTTGAGCGGCGGGAACCTCCTCGTCGGTACGCAGTATTTT. Residues: CASSLSGGNLLVGTQYF. Combining the CDR3 with reference TRBV5-4 and TRBJ2-3 gives the whole variable domain ETGVTQSPTHLIKTRGQQVTLRCSSQSGHNTVSWYQQALGQGPQFIFQYYREEENGRGNFPPRFSGLQFPNYSSELNVNALELDDSALYLCASSLSGGNLLVGTQYFGPGTRLTVL.